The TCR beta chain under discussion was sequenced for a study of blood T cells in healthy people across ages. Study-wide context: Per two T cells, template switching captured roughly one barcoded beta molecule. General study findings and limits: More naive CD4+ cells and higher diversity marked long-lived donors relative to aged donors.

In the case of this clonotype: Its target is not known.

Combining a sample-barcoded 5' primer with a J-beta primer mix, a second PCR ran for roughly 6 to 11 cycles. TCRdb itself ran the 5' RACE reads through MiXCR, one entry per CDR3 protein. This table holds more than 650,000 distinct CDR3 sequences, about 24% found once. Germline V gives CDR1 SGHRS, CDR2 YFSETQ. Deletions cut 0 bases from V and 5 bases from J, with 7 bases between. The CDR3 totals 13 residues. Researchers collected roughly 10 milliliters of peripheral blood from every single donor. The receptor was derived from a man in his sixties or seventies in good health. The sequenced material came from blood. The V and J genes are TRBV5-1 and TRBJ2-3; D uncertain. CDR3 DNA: TGCGCCAGCAGCTTGGCCACGGTAGATACGCAGTATTTT. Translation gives CASSLATVDTQYF.